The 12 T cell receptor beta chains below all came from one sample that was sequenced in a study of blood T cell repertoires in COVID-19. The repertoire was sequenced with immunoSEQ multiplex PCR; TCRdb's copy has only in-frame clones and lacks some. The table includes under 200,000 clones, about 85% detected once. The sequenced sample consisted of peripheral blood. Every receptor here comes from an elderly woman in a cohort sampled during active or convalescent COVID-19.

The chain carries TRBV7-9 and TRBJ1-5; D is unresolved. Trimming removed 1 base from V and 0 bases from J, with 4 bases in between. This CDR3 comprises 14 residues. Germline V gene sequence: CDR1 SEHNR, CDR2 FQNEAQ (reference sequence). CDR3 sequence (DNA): TGTGCCAGCAGCTTAGACACTAGCAATCAGCCCCAGCATTTT. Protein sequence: CASSLDTSNQPQHF.

CDR3 protein: CSVDRGRNEQYF. CDR3 nucleotide sequence: TGCAGCGTTGACCGGGGGAGGAACGAGCAGTACTTC. The V and J genes are TRBV29-1 and TRBJ2-7; maybe TRBD2 (6 bases). Germline V gene sequence: CDR1 SQVTM, CDR2 ANQGSEA. The V end lost 3 bases, the J end lost 5 bases, and 11 bases lay between the germline ends. The CDR3 has 12 amino acids.

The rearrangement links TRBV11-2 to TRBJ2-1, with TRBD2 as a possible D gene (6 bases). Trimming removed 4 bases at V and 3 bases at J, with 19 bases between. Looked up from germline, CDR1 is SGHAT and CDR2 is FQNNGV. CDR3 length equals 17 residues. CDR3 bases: TGTGCCAGCAGCTCTGGACGAGGACTAACAAACTACAATGAGCAGTTCTTC. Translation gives CASSSGRGLTNYNEQFF.

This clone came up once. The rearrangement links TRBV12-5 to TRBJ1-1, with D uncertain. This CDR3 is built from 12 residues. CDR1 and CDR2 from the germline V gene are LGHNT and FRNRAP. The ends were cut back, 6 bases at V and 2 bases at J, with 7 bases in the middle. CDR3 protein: CASGSYNTEAFF. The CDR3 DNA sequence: TGTGCTAGTGGCTCCTATAACACTGAAGCTTTCTTT.

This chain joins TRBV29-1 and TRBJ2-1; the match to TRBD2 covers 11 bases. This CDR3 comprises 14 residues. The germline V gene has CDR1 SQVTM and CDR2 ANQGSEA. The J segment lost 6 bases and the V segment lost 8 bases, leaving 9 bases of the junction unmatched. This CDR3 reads CSSNGGTSGNEQFF. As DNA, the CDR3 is TGCAGCAGCAATGGCGGGACTAGCGGCAATGAGCAGTTCTTC.

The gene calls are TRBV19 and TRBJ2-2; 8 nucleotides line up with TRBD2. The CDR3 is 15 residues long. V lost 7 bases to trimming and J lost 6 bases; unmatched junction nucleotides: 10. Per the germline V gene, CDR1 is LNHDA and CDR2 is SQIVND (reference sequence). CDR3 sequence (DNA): TGTGCCAGTACGGCGGGGGGCGCTCCCCCCGGGGAGCTGTTTTTT. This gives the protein CASTAGGAPPGELFF.

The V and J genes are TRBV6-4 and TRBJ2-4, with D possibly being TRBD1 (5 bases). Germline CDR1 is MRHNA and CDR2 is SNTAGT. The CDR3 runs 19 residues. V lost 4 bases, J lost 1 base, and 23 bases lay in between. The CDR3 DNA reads TGTGCCAGCAGTGGAGCATTCCTCAGGGTGGTAAGGGCCAAAAACATTCAGTACTTC. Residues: CASSGAFLRVVRAKNIQYF.

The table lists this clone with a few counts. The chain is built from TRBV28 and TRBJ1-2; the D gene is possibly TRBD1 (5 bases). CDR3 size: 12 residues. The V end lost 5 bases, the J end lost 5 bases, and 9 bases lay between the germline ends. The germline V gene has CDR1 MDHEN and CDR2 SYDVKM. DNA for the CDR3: TGTGCCAGCAGTCCCCGACAGTATGGCTACACCTTC. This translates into CASSPRQYGYTF.

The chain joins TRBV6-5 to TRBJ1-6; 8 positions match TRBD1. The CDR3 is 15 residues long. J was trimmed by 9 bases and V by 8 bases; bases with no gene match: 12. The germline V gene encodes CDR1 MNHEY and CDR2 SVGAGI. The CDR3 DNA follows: TGTGCCAGCGGAGGCCGGGACAGGTCGAGTTCACCCCTCCACTTT. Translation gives CASGGRDRSSSPLHF.

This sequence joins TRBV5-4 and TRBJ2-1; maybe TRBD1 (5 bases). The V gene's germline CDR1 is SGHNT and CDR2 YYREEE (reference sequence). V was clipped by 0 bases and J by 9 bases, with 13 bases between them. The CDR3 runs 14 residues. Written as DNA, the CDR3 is TGTGCCAGCAGCTTGGAACAGGCATGGGGTGAGCAGTTCTTC. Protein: CASSLEQAWGEQFF.

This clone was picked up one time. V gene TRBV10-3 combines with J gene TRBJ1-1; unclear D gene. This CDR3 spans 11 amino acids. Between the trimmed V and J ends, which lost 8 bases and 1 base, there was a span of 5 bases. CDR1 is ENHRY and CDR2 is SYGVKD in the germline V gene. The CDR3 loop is CAIQENTEAFF. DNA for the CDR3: TGTGCCATCCAGGAGAACACTGAAGCTTTCTTT.

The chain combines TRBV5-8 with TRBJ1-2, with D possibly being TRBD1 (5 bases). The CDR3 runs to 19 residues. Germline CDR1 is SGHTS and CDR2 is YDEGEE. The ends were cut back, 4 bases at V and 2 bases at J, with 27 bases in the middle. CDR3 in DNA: TGTGCCAGCAGCCGCGTCCCCGGGACTCCGCTTTTGGGGAACTATGGCTACACCTTC. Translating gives CASSRVPGTPLLGNYGYTF.